This T cell receptor beta chain emerged from a study of T cells after yellow fever vaccination. The study's findings and limits: Booster sampling recovered most clones from primary vaccination (96% CD4, approximately 88% CD8).

This CDR3 contains 14 residues. Trimming stripped 3 bases from V and 5 bases from J, with 14 bases between. Germline CDR1 is KGHSH and CDR2 is LQKENI. One entry per CDR3 protein results from TCRdb running MiXCR on the 5' RACE reads. The table has hundreds of thousands of distinct CDR3 sequences, approximately 13% seen once. This clonotype was seen a handful of times. Antigen unknown. The sample here was PBMCs, taken on the day of the yellow fever booster vaccination. The receptor was isolated from a man aged 30 to 45 who received the YFV17D yellow fever vaccine. V gene TRBV18 combines with J gene TRBJ2-7; D ambiguous. CDR3 DNA sequence: TGTGCCAGCTCACCCCCCGCTCAGGTGGACGAGCAGTACTTC. Protein sequence: CASSPPAQVDEQYF.